This TCR beta chain was captured in a study of radiotherapy plus CTLA-4 blockade in lung cancer. Study outcomes and limitations: After radiotherapy and ipilimumab, tumor-derived clones expanded in peripheral blood.

With respect to this clone: The antigen is undetermined. This specimen includes other DNA sequences encoding the same CDR3.

TCRdb's copy holds only in-frame clones and misses some; the assay was immunoSEQ multiplex PCR. The sample contains 78,000 or so clones, about 87% of which appear only once. Sequenced here: peripheral blood, sampled from a patient treated with radiotherapy plus ipilimumab. The receptor comes from a human donor with non-small cell lung cancer who had stable disease on radiotherapy plus ipilimumab.

In nucleotides, the CDR3 is TGTGCCAGCAGTTTATCGAACTATGGCTACACCTTC. It encodes CASSLSNYGYTF. The chain links TRBV28 to TRBJ1-2, with D hard to call. The V end lost 1 base, the J end lost 2 bases, and 2 bases lay between the germline ends. The CDR3 is 12 amino acids. Germline loops: CDR1 MDHEN, CDR2 SYDVKM.